This T cell receptor (beta chain) appears in the sequencing data of a study of cytomegalovirus exposure and HLA in healthy donors. Germline CDR1 is MDHEN and CDR2 is SYDVKM. The V segment lost 6 bases and the J segment 9 bases; nucleotides outside the gene matches: 6. The length of the CDR3 is 14 residues. In regard to this clone: The antigen is not known.

Study-level findings and limits: Reportedly, cytomegalovirus status was diagnosed with high sensitivity and specificity.

Researchers ran the PCR with 60 Vbeta and 13 Jbeta primers. Clones were sequenced by immunoSEQ multiplex PCR, and TCRdb holds only the in-frame ones, with some missing. Of some 200,000 clones listed, over 65% are singletons. This TCR derives from a man aged 18 to 29 in good health and CMV-seronegative. This chain links TRBV28 with TRBJ2-1, with TRBD2 matching over 12 bases. The specimen sequenced was PBMCs. The CDR3 region has the DNA TGTGCCAGCAGGGCTGGGACTAGCGGGTTTGAGCAGTTCTTC. Protein product: CASRAGTSGFEQFF.